What follows are 20 T cell receptor beta chains derived from one specimen sequenced in a study of tumor-infiltrating lymphocytes in primary liver carcinoma. A constant-region primer served to make TCR beta cDNA from about 490 ng total RNA. Slightly modified ARM-PCR, run as three nested multiplex PCR rounds, produced the TCR beta libraries. The first two PCR rounds used TRBV1-TRBV30 primers with a Cbeta primer, nine to ten cycles each. TCRdb re-analysed the multiplex PCR reads in MiXCR, keeping a single row per CDR3 protein. Of about 190,000 distinct CDR3 sequences listed, around four fifths are singletons. DNA and RNA were both co-extracted from about 19-30 mg of bulk tissue that had not been sorted. Specimen: tumor tissue from primary liver carcinoma. These receptors all stem from a man aged 35 to 55 with primary liver carcinoma and hepatitis B virus infection.

The J gene is TRBJ2-1, the V gene TRBV6-6; 10 nucleotides agree with TRBD2. The junction had 6 bases not matched to a gene; V was cut back by 6 bases and J by 4 bases. Per germline, CDR1 MNHNY and CDR2 SVGAGI (reference sequence). The CDR3 runs 15 residues. CDR3: CASSRAGGAYNEQFF. The DNA for the CDR3 is TGTGCCAGCAGCAGAGCGGGAGGGGCATACAATGAGCAGTTCTTC.

In regard to this clonotype: This may arise from a read error, as a much more abundant clone is one base away. The genes are TRBV10-3 and TRBJ2-7; TRBD2 aligns across 12 bases. The CDR3 extends over 13 amino acids. The V gene's germline CDR1 is ENHRY and CDR2 SYGVKD. Germline trimming cut 7 bases from V and 5 bases from J; bases unmatched to any gene: 3. The CDR3 is CAIKGLAGDEQYF. The CDR3 DNA reads as TGTGCCATCAAGGGACTAGCGGGCGACGAGCAGTACTTC.

Comments on this clonotype: One junction end disagrees with the germline gene, perhaps due to a read error. The J gene is TRBJ1-5, the V gene TRBV11-2, with a tentative D call TRBD1 (6 bases). The CDR3 totals 17 residues. Germline V gene data show CDR1 as SGHAT and CDR2 as FQNNGV. The CDR3 bases are TGTGCCAGCAACTTAGTAGGGGTAACAGGGAGCAAACAGCCCCAACATTTT. It encodes CASNLVGVTGSKQPQHF.

A note on this clonotype: The final CDR3 position lacks the conserved phenylalanine or tryptophan, pointing to a likely read error. The chain combines TRBV11-1 with TRBJ2-3, with D maybe TRBD2 (5 bases). The germline CDR1 and CDR2 sequences are SGHAT and FQDESV (reference sequence). The CDR3 spans 15 residues. Trimming pared 6 bases from V and 4 bases from J, leaving 17 bases between. CDR3 in amino acids: CASSLQRESPDTQYL. The CDR3, as DNA: TGTGCCAGCAGTTTGCAGAGGGAGAGCCCAGATACGCAGTATTTA.

This clonotype was detected many times. V gene TRBV28 combines with J gene TRBJ1-2; the match to TRBD1 covers 7 bases. Germline CDR1 reads MDHEN; CDR2 reads SYDVKM. The CDR3 consists of 13 residues. J lost 3 bases, V lost 5 bases, and 3 bases had no gene match. The CDR3 DNA reads TGTGCCAGCAGTCCCGGACAGGACTATGGCTACACCTTC. Its protein product is CASSPGQDYGYTF.

As concerns this clonotype: Because the CDR3 is missing its conserved closing phenylalanine or tryptophan, this is likely a read error. V is TRBV5-5 and J is TRBJ2-5; D not certain. The CDR3 contains 12 residues. CDR1 is SGHKS and CDR2 is YYEKEE in the germline V gene (reference sequence). CDR3 sequence: CASSLRTETQYS. DNA for the CDR3: TGTGCCAGCAGCTTGCGTACAGAGACACAGTACTCC.

A few counts support this clonotype. Given the absence of the conserved phenylalanine or tryptophan at the CDR3 end, a read error is likely. The DNA is omitted, as the CDR3 cannot be located on it reliably, and the CDR3 follows TCRdb's listing. The chain has TRBV6-1 and TRBJ2-7; whether TRBD1, the table's D call, matches the DNA was not checked. 14 amino acids form the CDR3, both terminal residues included. CDR1 and CDR2 from the germline V gene are MNHNS and SASEGT. CDR3 protein: CASSTGTGPYEQYL.

For this clonotype: Without the conserved terminal phenylalanine or tryptophan, this CDR3 likely stems from a read error. The rearrangement links TRBV7-9 to TRBJ2-6; D unclear. Germline V gives CDR1 SEHNR, CDR2 FQNEAQ (reference sequence). The CDR3 has 14 amino acids. Trimming took 6 bases from V and 4 from J, leaving 10 bases between them. The CDR3 spells CASSFASGANVLTL. The CDR3 region has the DNA TGTGCCAGCAGTTTCGCGTCAGGGGCCAACGTCCTGACTTTA.

V gene TRBV12-3 or TRBV12-4 combines with J gene TRBJ1-1, with D unclear. The V and J ends lost 7 bases and 1 base respectively, with 13 bases between them. The CDR3 length is 14 residues. CDR3 coding DNA: TGTGCCAGCATCTCTCCCGATGCGAACACTGAAGCTTTCTTT. Translation gives CASISPDANTEAFF.

The rearrangement joins TRBV11-1 to TRBJ2-7; the D gene is possibly TRBD2 (5 bases). The length of the CDR3 is 15 residues. Germline V gene data show CDR1 as SGHAT and CDR2 as FQDESV (reference sequence). This CDR3 is CDNSSSRDSSYEQYF. The CDR3 coding sequence is TGTGACAACAGCTCATCCCGGGATTCCTCCTACGAGCAGTACTTC.

Concerning this clonotype: A read error may account for a junction end that differs from germline. The V and J genes are TRBV5-1 and TRBJ2-2, with a possible D match to TRBD2 (5 bases). This CDR3 comprises 17 residues. The germline V gene has CDR1 SGHRS and CDR2 YFSETQ. Written as DNA, the CDR3 is TGCGCCATCAGCCCTAGCCTACGGCATGGTAACACCGGGGAGCTGTTTTTT. Encoded protein: CAISPSLRHGNTGELFF.

A word on this clonotype: The junction departs from the called germline gene at one end, perhaps through a read error. The chain recombines TRBV29-1 with TRBJ2-7, with 7 positions matching TRBD1. The CDR3 loop spans 15 amino acids. Germline CDR1 SQVTM, CDR2 ANQGSEA. The CDR3 DNA reads TGCAGCGTTGAAGAAATGACAGGGTCCGGTGGACGACAGTATTTC. It encodes CSVEEMTGSGGRQYF.

Concerning this clonotype itself: The germline gene is not matched at one end of the junction; a read error may be the cause. The chain has TRBV5-6 and TRBJ2-7, with 11 bases aligning to TRBD2. This CDR3 is 15 amino acids long. Germline assignment: CDR1 SGHDT and CDR2 YYEEEE. The CDR3 coding sequence is TGTGCCGGCAGCTCTAGGGGACTAGCGGAATACGAGCAATACTTC. Translation: CAGSSRGLAEYEQYF.

This clonotype has a single count. This chain connects TRBV20-1 to TRBJ2-7; 8 bases align to TRBD1. J was trimmed by 13 bases and V by 2 bases; bases with no gene match: 16. CDR1 DFQATT and CDR2 SNEGSKA come from the germline V gene (reference sequence). The CDR3 is 14 amino acids. CDR3 region: CSARTGGRSYVQYF. CDR3 DNA sequence: TGCAGTGCTAGAACAGGGGGAAGGTCCTACGTGCAATACTTC.

Details on this clonotype: This is likely a read error, given that the CDR3 carries no conserved phenylalanine or tryptophan at its end. The limits of the CDR3 on the DNA are not certain, so only TCRdb's listed CDR3 is given. The chain carries TRBV11-2 and TRBJ1-1; the tabulated D call, TRBD1, remains unverified against the DNA. The CDR3 region is 13 residues in length, termini included. Per germline, CDR1 SGHAT and CDR2 FQNNGV. The CDR3 sequence is CVSSLGGNTEAFI.

The gene calls are TRBV5-4 and TRBJ2-2; D unclear. The CDR3 contains 15 residues. With 3 bases removed from V and 8 bases from J, the gap between germline ends came to 17 bases. Germline values: CDR1 SGHNT, CDR2 YYREEE (reference sequence). Here the CDR3 reads CASSSTSVNAGELFF. The CDR3 DNA is TGTGCCAGCAGCTCGACAAGCGTGAACGCAGGGGAGCTGTTTTTT.

Details on this clonotype: The junction departs from germline at one end; a sequencing error may be responsible. This chain connects TRBV14 to TRBJ2-1, with 8 bases that match TRBD2. Germline values: CDR1 SGHDN, CDR2 FVKESK. The CDR3 has 16 amino acids. For the CDR3, the DNA is TGTGCCAGCAGTGTCGTAGCGGGATGGATAAACAATGCGCAGTTCTTC. This translates into CASSVVAGWINNAQFF.

This chain connects TRBV11-2 to TRBJ2-6, with unresolved D. The length of the CDR3 is 15 residues. Germline CDR1 is SGHAT and CDR2 is FQNNGV. V lost 10 bases to trimming and J lost 1 base, with 14 bases between them. The CDR3 DNA reads TGTGCCATCCAGCAGCCGCGTTCTGGGGCCAACGTCCTGACTTTC. It translates to CAIQQPRSGANVLTF.

As regards this clonotype: One junction end does not reproduce the germline sequence, and a read error may be involved. The chain is built from TRBV5-6 and TRBJ1-3, with D possibly being TRBD1 (6 bases). Germline CDR1 and CDR2: SGHDT and YYEEEE. The CDR3 covers 14 residues. In nucleotides, the CDR3 is TGTGTCAGCAGCCCGGACAGCTCTGGAAAGACCATATATTTT. Protein product: CVSSPDSSGKTIYF.

The chain is built from TRBV5-4 and TRBJ1-6; D unclear. Germline CDR1 SGHNT, CDR2 YYREEE (reference sequence). V was clipped by 9 bases and J by 7 bases, with 17 bases between them. The CDR3 is 14 residues long. CDR3 coding DNA: TGTGCCACCACCTACGGGATACAGAATTCACCCCTCCACTTT. This encodes CATTYGIQNSPLHF.